Listed below are T cell receptor beta chains from one sample, sequenced in a study of T cells after yellow fever vaccination. From the 5' RACE reads, TCRdb called clonotypes with MiXCR, one entry per CDR3 protein. This table has over 300,000 distinct CDR3 sequences, roughly 4% appearing once. The specimen was PBMCs, collected on the day of the yellow fever booster vaccination. Receptors were obtained from a man aged 18 to 29 who received the YFV17D yellow fever vaccine. The CDR3 runs from the conserved cysteine through the conserved F or W. The order of the fields is D gene, J gene, clone size, V gene, CDR3 DNA, CDR3 protein. D genes are given only for firm matches. Some rows mark clone size as missing; the rest say once, few, many or name a class of expanded clone.

>-|TRBJ2-7|few|TRBV7-3
TGTGCCAGCAGCTTACAGGGGGGGACCGAGCAGTACTTC
CASSLQGGTEQYF
>TRBD2|TRBJ2-2|-|TRBV7-6
TGTGCCAGCAGCTTAGACCGGGTAGCGGGAGACACCGGGGAGCTGTTTTTT
CASSLDRVAGDTGELFF
>-|TRBJ2-3|-|TRBV3-1
TGTGCCAGCAGCCCCGTCGAGTCAGATACGCAGTATTTT
CASSPVESDTQYF
>-|TRBJ2-7|few|TRBV25-1
TGTGCCAGCACCGCCTTGTCGGGTTTCTATTACTTC
CASTALSGFYYF
>-|TRBJ1-2|few|TRBV20-1
TGCAGCGTTAGATCCGTTGACGGAGACTTCTATGGCTACACCTTC
CSVRSVDGDFYGYTF
>-|TRBJ2-1|many|TRBV4-2
TGTGCCAGCAGCCAAGGACGGGATGAGCAGTTCTTC
CASSQGRDEQFF
>-|TRBJ2-5|-|TRBV7-2
TGTGCCAGCAGCCTAATCCGGGGCTCTAAAGAGACCCAGTACTTC
CASSLIRGSKETQYF
>-|TRBJ1-3|few|TRBV4-3
TGCGCCAGCAGTAAAACGGATGGAAACACCATATATTTT
CASSKTDGNTIYF
>-|TRBJ2-6|many|TRBV7-2
TGTGCCGGAGACGCCTCCAACTCTGGGGCCAACGTCCTGACTTTC
CAGDASNSGANVLTF
>TRBD2|TRBJ2-2|few|TRBV7-8
TGTGCCTATCCCACTAGCGGGACTTCCAACACCGGGGAGCTGTTTTTT
CAYPTSGTSNTGELFF
>-|TRBJ2-2|many|TRBV5-1
TGCGCCAGCAGCTTGGTACAGACCGGGGAGCTGTTTTTT
CASSLVQTGELFF
>-|TRBJ1-1|-|TRBV5-1
TGCGCCAGCAGAATGACCGGGGATGAAGCTTTCTTT
CASRMTGDEAFF
>-|TRBJ1-6|-|TRBV12-3/TRBV12-4
TGTGCCAGCACCCCCCCGGGACGAGAGAATTCACCCCTCCACTTT
CASTPPGRENSPLHF
>-|TRBJ2-5|-|TRBV7-3
TGTGCCAGCAGCCCCGCCGGTGGGCAGGAGGCCCAGTACTTC
CASSPAGGQEAQYF
>-|TRBJ1-3|-|TRBV4-3
TGCGCCAGCAGCTCCACTTATCGGGGTCTCTCTGGAAACACCATATATTTT
CASSSTYRGLSGNTIYF
>-|TRBJ2-3|many|TRBV10-3
TGTGCCATCAGTGTGGGTAACACAGATACGCAGTATTTT
CAISVGNTDTQYF
>-|TRBJ1-1|few|TRBV5-6
TGTGCCAGCAGCCTTGAATGGGGGGAGGTGAACACTGAAGCTTTCTTT
CASSLEWGEVNTEAFF
>TRBD2|TRBJ2-3|many|TRBV5-4
TGTGCCAGCAGCTCGGGACTAGCGGGGGGTTGGGGAGATACGCAGTATTTT
CASSSGLAGGWGDTQYF
>TRBD2|TRBJ2-3|many|TRBV5-4
TGTGCCAGCAGCTATGGACTAGCAAGCACAGATACGCAGTATTTT
CASSYGLASTDTQYF
>TRBD2|TRBJ2-1|-|TRBV12-3/TRBV12-4
TGTGCCAGCAGTCCTCCCCCCTGGGTAGCGGGGGGGGCTGAGCAGTTCTTC
CASSPPPWVAGGAEQFF
>TRBD2|TRBJ2-7|many|TRBV27
TGTGCCAGCAGTCCCATGCAGGGACTAACCTACGAGCAGTACTTC
CASSPMQGLTYEQYF
>-|TRBJ2-7|many|TRBV7-2
TGTGCCAGCAGCCTAAGAAGGGGGTACGAGCAGTACTTC
CASSLRRGYEQYF
>TRBD1|TRBJ1-2|many|TRBV4-2
TGTGCCAGCAGCCAAGCCTCCGGACAGGGGTCCCCTGCAAACTATGGCTACACCTTC
CASSQASGQGSPANYGYTF
>-|TRBJ1-6|-|TRBV2
TGTGCCAGCAGTCGGACCGCGGGTGGCCTCCACTTT
CASSRTAGGLHF
>-|TRBJ1-5|few|TRBV4-2
TGTGCCAGCAGCCCCGGACAACCTCCCGGTCGTAGCAATCAGCCCCAGCATTTT
CASSPGQPPGRSNQPQHF
>TRBD2|TRBJ2-5|-|TRBV5-1
TGCGCCAGCAGCCAGCCGCAGCGGGGGGAAGAGACCCAGTACTTC
CASSQPQRGEETQYF